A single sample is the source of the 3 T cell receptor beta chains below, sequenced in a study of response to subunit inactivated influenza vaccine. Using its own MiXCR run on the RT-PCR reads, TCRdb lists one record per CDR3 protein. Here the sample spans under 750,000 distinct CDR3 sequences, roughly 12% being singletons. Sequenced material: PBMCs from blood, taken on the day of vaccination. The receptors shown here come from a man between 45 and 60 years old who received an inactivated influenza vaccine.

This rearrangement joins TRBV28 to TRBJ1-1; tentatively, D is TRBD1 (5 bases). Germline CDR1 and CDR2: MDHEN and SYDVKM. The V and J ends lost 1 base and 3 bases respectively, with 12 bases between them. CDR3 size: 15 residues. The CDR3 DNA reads TGTGCCAGCAGTTTATCAAAGGGGTGGGACACTGAAGCTTTCTTT. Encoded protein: CASSLSKGWDTEAFF.

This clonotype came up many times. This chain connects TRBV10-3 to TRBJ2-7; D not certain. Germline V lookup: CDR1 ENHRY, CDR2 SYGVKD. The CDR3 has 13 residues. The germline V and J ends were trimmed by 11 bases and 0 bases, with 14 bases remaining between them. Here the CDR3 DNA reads TGTGCCGTCCACGGCCGTTACTCCTACGAGCAGTACTTC. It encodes CAVHGRYSYEQYF.

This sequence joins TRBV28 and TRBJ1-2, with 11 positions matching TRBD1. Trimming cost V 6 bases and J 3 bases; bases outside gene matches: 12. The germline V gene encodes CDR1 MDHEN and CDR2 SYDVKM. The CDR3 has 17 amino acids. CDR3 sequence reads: CASRPLRDRGLYYGYTF. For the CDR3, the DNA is TGTGCCAGCAGGCCACTCCGGGACAGGGGGTTGTACTATGGCTACACCTTC.